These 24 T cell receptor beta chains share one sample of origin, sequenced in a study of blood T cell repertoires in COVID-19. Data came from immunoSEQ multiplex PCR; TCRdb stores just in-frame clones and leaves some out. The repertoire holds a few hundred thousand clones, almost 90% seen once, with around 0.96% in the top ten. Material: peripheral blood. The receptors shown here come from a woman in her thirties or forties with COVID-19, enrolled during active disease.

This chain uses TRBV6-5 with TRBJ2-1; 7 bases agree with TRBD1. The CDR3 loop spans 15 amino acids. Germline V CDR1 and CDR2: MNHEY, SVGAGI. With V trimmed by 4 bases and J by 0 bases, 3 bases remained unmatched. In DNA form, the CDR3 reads TGTGCCAGCAGTTTGACAGGGAGCTCCTACAATGAGCAGTTCTTC. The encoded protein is CASSLTGSSYNEQFF.

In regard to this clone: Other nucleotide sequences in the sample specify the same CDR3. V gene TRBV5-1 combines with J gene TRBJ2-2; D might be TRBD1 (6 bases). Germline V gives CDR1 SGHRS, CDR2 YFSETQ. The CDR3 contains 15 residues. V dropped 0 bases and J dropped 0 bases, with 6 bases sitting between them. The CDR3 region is CASSLAGANTGELFF. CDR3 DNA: TGCGCCAGCAGCTTGGCAGGGGCGAACACCGGGGAGCTGTTTTTT.

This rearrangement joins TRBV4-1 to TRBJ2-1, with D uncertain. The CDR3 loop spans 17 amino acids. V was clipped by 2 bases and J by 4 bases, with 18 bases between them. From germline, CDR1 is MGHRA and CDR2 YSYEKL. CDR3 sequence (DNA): TGCGCCAGCAGCCAACCAACATCGGCCGCACAGTACAATGAGCAGTTCTTC. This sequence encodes CASSQPTSAAQYNEQFF.

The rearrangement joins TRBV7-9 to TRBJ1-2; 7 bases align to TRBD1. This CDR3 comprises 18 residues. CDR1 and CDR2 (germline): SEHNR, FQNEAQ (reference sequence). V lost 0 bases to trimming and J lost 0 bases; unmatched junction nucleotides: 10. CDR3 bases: TGTGCCAGCAGCTTAGCGCGGATTTGGGACAGTGCTAACTATGGCTACACCTTC. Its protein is CASSLARIWDSANYGYTF.

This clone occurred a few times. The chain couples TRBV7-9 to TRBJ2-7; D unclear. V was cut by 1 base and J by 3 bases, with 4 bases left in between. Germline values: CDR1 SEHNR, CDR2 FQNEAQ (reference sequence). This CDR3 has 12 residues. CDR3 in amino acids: CASSLVVYEQYF. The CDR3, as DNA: TGTGCCAGCAGCTTAGTAGTCTACGAGCAGTACTTC. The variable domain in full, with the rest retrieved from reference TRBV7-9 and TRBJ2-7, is DTGVSQNPRHKITKRGQNVTFRCDPISEHNRLYWYRQTLGQGPEFLTYFQNEAQLEKSRLLSDRFSAERPKGSFSTLEIQRTEQGDSAMYLCASSLVVYEQYFGPGTRLTVT.

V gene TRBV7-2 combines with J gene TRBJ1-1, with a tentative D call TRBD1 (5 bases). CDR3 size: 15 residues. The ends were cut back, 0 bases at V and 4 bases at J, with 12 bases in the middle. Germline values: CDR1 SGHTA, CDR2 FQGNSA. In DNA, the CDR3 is TGTGCCAGCAGCTTAGCAGGGGCCGGGCTCACTGAAGCTTTCTTT. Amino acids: CASSLAGAGLTEAFF.

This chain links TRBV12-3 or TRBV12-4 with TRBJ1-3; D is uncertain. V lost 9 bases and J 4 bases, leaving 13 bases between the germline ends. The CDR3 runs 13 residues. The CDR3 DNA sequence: TGTGCCAGTTCCGGAGTTATCGGAAACACCATATATTTT. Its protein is CASSGVIGNTIYF.

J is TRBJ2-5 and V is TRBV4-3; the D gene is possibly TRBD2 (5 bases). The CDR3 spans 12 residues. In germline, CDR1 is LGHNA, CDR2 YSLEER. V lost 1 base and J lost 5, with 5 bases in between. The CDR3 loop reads CASSQGGETQYF. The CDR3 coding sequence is TGCGCCAGCAGCCAAGGAGGGGAGACCCAGTACTTC.

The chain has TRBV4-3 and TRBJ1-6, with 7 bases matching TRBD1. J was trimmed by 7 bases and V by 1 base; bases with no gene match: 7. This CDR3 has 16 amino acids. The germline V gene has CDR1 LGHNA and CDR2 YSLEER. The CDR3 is CASSQVAGQLNSPLHF. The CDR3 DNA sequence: TGCGCCAGCAGCCAAGTAGCGGGACAGCTAAATTCACCCCTCCACTTT.

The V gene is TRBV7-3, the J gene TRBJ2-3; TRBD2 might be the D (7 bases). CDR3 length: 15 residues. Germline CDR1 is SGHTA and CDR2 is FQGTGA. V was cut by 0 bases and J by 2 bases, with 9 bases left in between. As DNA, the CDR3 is TGTGCCAGCAGCTTAACGGGGGGGCCCACAGATACGCAGTATTTT. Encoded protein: CASSLTGGPTDTQYF. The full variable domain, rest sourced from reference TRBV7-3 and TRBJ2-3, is GAGVSQTPSNKVTEKGKYVELRCDPISGHTALYWYRQSLGQGPEFLIYFQGTGAADDSGLPNDRFFAVRPEGSVSTLKIQRTERGDSAVYLCASSLTGGPTDTQYFGPGTRLTVL.

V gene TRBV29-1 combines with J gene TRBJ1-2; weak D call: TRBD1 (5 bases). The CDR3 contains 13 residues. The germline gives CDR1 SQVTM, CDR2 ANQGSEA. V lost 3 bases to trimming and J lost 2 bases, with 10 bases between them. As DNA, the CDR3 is TGCAGCGTTGAGAAGGGGAGGAACTATGGCTACACCTTC. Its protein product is CSVEKGRNYGYTF. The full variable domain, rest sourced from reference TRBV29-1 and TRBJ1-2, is SAVISQKPSRDICQRGTSLTIQCQVDSQVTMMFWYRQQPGQSLTLIATANQGSEATYESGFVIDKFPISRPNLTFSTLTVSNMSPEDSSIYLCSVEKGRNYGYTFGSGTRLTVV.

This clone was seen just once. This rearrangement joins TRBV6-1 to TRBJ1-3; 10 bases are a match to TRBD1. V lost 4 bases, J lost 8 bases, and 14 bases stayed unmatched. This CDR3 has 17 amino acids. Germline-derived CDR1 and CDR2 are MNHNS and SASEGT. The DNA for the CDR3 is TGTGCCAGCAGTGCCCGGCCGTTGGGGACAGGGGTGTACACCATATATTTT. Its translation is CASSARPLGTGVYTIYF.

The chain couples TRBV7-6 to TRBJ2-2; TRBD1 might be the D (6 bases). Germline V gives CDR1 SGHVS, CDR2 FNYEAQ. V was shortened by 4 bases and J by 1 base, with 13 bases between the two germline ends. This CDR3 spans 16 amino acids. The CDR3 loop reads CASSYTGTRNTGELFF. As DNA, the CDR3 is TGTGCCAGCAGCTACACCGGGACAAGGAACACCGGGGAGCTGTTTTTT.

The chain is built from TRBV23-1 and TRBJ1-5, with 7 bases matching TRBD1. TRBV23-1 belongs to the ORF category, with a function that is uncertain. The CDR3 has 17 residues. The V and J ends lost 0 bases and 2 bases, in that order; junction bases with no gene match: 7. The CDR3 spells CASSQSDREKGNQPQHF. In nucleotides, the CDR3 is TGCGCCAGCAGTCAATCTGACAGGGAGAAGGGCAATCAGCCCCAGCATTTT.

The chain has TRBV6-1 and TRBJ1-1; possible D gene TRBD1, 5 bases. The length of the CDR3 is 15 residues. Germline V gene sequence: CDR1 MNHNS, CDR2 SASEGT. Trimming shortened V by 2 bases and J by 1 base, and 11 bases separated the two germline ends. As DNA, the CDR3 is TGTGCCAGCAGTGAAATAGGACATCAGAACACTGAAGCTTTCTTT. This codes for CASSEIGHQNTEAFF.

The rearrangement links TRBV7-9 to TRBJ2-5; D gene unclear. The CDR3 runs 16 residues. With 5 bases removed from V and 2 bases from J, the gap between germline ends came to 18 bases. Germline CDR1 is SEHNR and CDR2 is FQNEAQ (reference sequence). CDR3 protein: CASSPLGGIPQETQYF. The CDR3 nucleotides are TGTGCCAGCAGCCCGCTAGGCGGAATCCCTCAAGAGACCCAGTACTTC.

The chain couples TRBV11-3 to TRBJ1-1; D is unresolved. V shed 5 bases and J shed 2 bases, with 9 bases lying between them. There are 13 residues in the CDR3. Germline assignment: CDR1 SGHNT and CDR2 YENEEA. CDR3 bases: TGTGCCAGCAGCCAGGCAGATAACACTGAAGCTTTCTTT. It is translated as CASSQADNTEAFF.

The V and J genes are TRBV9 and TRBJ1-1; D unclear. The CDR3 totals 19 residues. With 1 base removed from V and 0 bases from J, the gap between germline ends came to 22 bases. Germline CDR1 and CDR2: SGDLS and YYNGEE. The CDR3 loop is CASSVTGIEPGELNTEAFF. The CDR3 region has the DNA TGTGCCAGCAGCGTAACCGGAATTGAACCCGGGGAGTTGAACACTGAAGCTTTCTTT.

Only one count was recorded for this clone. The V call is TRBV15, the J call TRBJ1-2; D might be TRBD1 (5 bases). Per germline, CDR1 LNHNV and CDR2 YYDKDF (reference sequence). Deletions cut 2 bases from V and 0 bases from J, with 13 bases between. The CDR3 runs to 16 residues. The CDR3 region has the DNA TGTGCCACCAGCAGACATCAGGGCGAAGCTAACTATGGCTACACCTTC. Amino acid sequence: CATSRHQGEANYGYTF.

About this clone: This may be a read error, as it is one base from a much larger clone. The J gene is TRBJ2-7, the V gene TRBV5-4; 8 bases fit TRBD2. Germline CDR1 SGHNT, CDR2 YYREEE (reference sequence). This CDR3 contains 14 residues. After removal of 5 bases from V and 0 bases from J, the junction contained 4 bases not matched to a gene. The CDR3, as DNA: TGTGCCAGCAGTTCCGGGACTAGCTCCTACGAGCAGTACTTC. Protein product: CASSSGTSSYEQYF.

Here the CDR3 reads CASSLFDFQETQYF. The CDR3 DNA sequence: TGCGCCAGCAGCTTGTTCGACTTCCAAGAGACCCAGTACTTC. The chain combines TRBV5-1 with TRBJ2-5; D not certain. Per the germline V gene, CDR1 is SGHRS and CDR2 is YFSETQ. Trimming shortened V by 1 base and J by 1 base, and 8 bases separated the two germline ends. This CDR3 is built from 14 residues.

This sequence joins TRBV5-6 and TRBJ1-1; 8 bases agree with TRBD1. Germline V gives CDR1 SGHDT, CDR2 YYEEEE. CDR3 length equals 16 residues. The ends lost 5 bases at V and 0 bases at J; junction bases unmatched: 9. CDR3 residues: CASSRGQGTMNTEAFF. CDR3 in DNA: TGTGCCAGCAGTCGTGGACAGGGAACCATGAACACTGAAGCTTTCTTT.

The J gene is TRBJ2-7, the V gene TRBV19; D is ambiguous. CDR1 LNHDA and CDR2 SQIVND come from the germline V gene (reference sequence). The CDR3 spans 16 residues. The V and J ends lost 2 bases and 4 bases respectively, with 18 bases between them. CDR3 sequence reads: CASSILGGFPLYEQYF. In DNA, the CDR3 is TGTGCCAGTAGTATACTAGGCGGCTTCCCCTTATACGAGCAGTACTTC.

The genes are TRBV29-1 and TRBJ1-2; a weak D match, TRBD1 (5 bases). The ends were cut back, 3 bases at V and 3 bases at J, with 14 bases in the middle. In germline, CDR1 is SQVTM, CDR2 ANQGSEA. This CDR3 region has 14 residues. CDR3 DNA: TGCAGCGTTGATGGGCAGGGCCCCGACTATGGCTACACCTTC. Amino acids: CSVDGQGPDYGYTF.